This T cell receptor (beta chain) was obtained from a study of blood T cells in healthy people across ages. Study-level results: The unknown donor CMV status may have confounded expanded clonotype changes.

Peripheral blood from each donor was collected in a volume of approximately 10 milliliters. V was trimmed by 6 bases and J by 0 bases, leaving 9 bases between them. CDR3 length equals 15 residues. Points on this clonotype: The antigen remains undetermined.

The authors ran a second PCR of about 6 to 11 cycles using a sample-barcoded 5' primer and a J-beta primer mix. TCRdb reprocessed the 5' RACE reads with MiXCR, giving one entry per CDR3 protein. The top ten clones hold less than 2.5% of a sample with under 2,000,000 distinct CDR3 sequences, less than 50% of them seen once. The specimen sequenced was blood. The clonotype comes from a woman in her 40s in good health. V usage is TRBV12-3 or TRBV12-4 and J usage is TRBJ2-6; D gene ambiguous. The CDR3 DNA sequence: TGTGCCAGCAGAGACGGTGACTCTGGGGCCAACGTCCTGACTTTC. Translating it yields CASRDGDSGANVLTF.